This T cell receptor (beta chain) was documented in a study of OX40 agonist ivuxolimab in advanced cancers. Study-level information: Patients were dosed with the agonistic anti-OX40 (CD134) antibody ivuxolimab.

Of note for this clone: Its antigen is unknown.

General study points: Expanded clones were, on average, more numerous among CD8+ T cells than CD4+.

Libraries were prepared by immunoSEQ multiplex PCR; TCRdb keeps only in-frame clonotypes and omits some of them. The sample contains over 55,000 clones, about 90% of which appear only once. V lost 5 bases and J lost 5, with 15 bases in between. The CDR3 has 14 amino acids. In germline, CDR1 is MNHNS, CDR2 SASEGT. The sequence was obtained from an adult with an advanced solid tumor such as melanoma, head and neck, liver or kidney cancer. Sample: CD4+ or CD8+ T cells sorted from blood, taken in a trial of the OX40 agonist ivuxolimab. The chain links TRBV6-1 to TRBJ1-1; D is perhaps TRBD1 (5 bases). Here the CDR3 reads CASSLLTGGTEAFF. CDR3 coding DNA: TGTGCCAGCAGTCTTTTGACTGGGGGAACTGAAGCTTTCTTT.